What follows are 2 T cell receptor beta chains derived from one specimen sequenced in a study of blood T cell repertoires in COVID-19. Sequencing was performed with immunoSEQ multiplex PCR; in TCRdb, only in-frame clones are kept and a portion is missing. The profile covers some 490,000 clones, with 70% to 90% appearing a single time and approximately 8.3% taken by the ten largest. Input material: PBMCs or T cells enriched from blood (not recorded which). The receptor set was obtained from a woman aged 55-70 years who had recovered from COVID-19.

The V gene is TRBV19, the J gene TRBJ2-3; 12 positions match TRBD2. The CDR3 is 17 residues long. The junction had 9 bases not matched to a gene; V was cut back by 3 bases and J by 5 bases. CDR1 is LNHDA, CDR2 SQIVND, per germline (reference sequence). CDR3 region: CASSIQASGGARDTQYF. In DNA, the CDR3 is TGTGCCAGTAGTATTCAGGCTAGCGGGGGGGCCAGAGATACGCAGTATTTT.

J is TRBJ2-3 and V is TRBV12-3 or TRBV12-4, with D hard to call. The CDR3 totals 11 residues. Trimming shortened V by 5 bases and J by 6 bases, and 6 bases separated the two germline ends. CDR3 amino acids: CASSNGDTQYF. The CDR3 nucleotides are TGTGCCAGCAGTAACGGTGATACGCAGTATTTT.